This entry lists 13 T cell receptor beta chains sequenced from one sample in a study of blood T cell repertoires in COVID-19. Some clones are missing from TCRdb's copy, which holds only in-frame ones; the method was immunoSEQ multiplex PCR. The repertoire holds 110,000 or so clones, around 85% seen once, with 2.5% in the top ten. Sequenced sample: peripheral blood. The receptors shown here come from a man aged 45-65 years with acute or convalescent COVID-19.

This clone has only a few counts. J is TRBJ2-1 and V is TRBV12-5; D not resolved. CDR1 and CDR2 from the germline V gene are LGHNT and FRNRAP. The CDR3 totals 12 residues. V lost 2 bases, J lost 3 bases, and 2 bases lay in between. The CDR3 sequence: CASGLLYNEQFF. DNA of the CDR3: TGTGCTAGTGGTTTGCTCTACAATGAGCAGTTCTTC.

The chain recombines TRBV2 with TRBJ1-4; tentative D call: TRBD1 (5 bases). V shed 5 bases and J shed 8 bases, with 15 bases lying between them. The CDR3 has 14 amino acids. CDR1 SNHLY and CDR2 FYNNEI come from the germline V gene. CDR3 coding DNA: TGTGCCAGCAGTAGGTTGGGGCCAAGGGAAAAACTGTTTTTT. The encoded protein is CASSRLGPREKLFF.

The V and J genes are TRBV4-2 and TRBJ2-3; TRBD2 matches 10 bases. Germline lookup yields CDR1 LGHNA and CDR2 YNFKEQ. The CDR3 has 16 residues. V was pared by 0 bases and J by 2 bases, with 2 bases of the junction left unmatched. The CDR3 reads CASSQDLAGVTDTQYF. As DNA, the CDR3 is TGTGCCAGCAGCCAAGATCTAGCGGGAGTCACAGATACGCAGTATTTT.

The rearrangement joins TRBV7-6 to TRBJ1-4, with 7 bases aligning to TRBD1. CDR1 and CDR2 (germline): SGHVS, FNYEAQ. This CDR3 is built from 13 residues. V gave up 4 bases and J gave up 10 bases; unmatched junction bases: 6. For the CDR3, the DNA is TGTGCCAGCAGCTACAGGGGCAGGGGAAAACTGTTTTTT. It codes for CASSYRGRGKLFF. The full variable domain, completed using reference TRBV7-6 and TRBJ1-4, is GAGVSQSPRYKVTKRGQDVALRCDPISGHVSLYWYRQALGQGPEFLTYFNYEAQQDKSGLPNDRFSAERPEGSISTLTIQRTEQRDSAMYRCASSYRGRGKLFFGSGTQLSVL.

The rearrangement uses TRBV2 and TRBJ2-5, with D unclear. This CDR3 is 13 amino acids long. The germline V gene has CDR1 SNHLY and CDR2 FYNNEI. Between the trimmed V and J ends, which lost 4 bases and 1 base, there was a span of 7 bases. CDR3 nucleotide sequence: TGTGCCAGCAGTGTGGGCCTCCAAGAGACCCAGTACTTC. Translating gives CASSVGLQETQYF.

V is TRBV12-5 and J is TRBJ2-3, with 7 nucleotides matching TRBD1. The germline CDR1 and CDR2 sequences are LGHNT and FRNRAP. V gave up 4 bases and J gave up 4 bases; unmatched junction bases: 5. This CDR3 spans 14 amino acids. CDR3 region: CASGSGQPPDTQYF. CDR3 DNA: TGTGCTAGTGGTTCGGGACAGCCCCCAGATACGCAGTATTTT.

This clone was detected a few times. In nucleotides, the CDR3 is TGTGCCAGCAGCTTAGTTCTGTGGGGCGGTCAATCACCCCTCCACTTT. This gives the protein CASSLVLWGGQSPLHF. The V gene is TRBV7-2, the J gene TRBJ1-6; a weak D match, TRBD1 (5 bases). Per the germline V gene, CDR1 is SGHTA and CDR2 is FQGNSA. This CDR3 spans 16 amino acids. Trimming shortened V by 1 base and J by 10 bases, and 17 bases separated the two germline ends.

The count of this clone is one. V gene TRBV6-5 combines with J gene TRBJ2-2, with TRBD1 identical over 7 bases. This CDR3 has 15 residues. The trim removed 4 bases at V and 1 base at J, leaving 3 bases unmatched. CDR1 is MNHEY and CDR2 is SVGAGI in the germline V gene. The DNA for the CDR3 is TGTGCCAGCAGTTTACAGGGGCTGAACACCGGGGAGCTGTTTTTT. Encoded protein: CASSLQGLNTGELFF.

In DNA form, the CDR3 reads TGCAGCGGAGAGAACAGGGGCACTGAAGCTTTCTTT. The encoded protein is CSGENRGTEAFF. The chain employs TRBV29-1 and TRBJ1-1; 7 bases line up with TRBD1. The length of the CDR3 is 12 residues. The germline V gene encodes CDR1 SQVTM and CDR2 ANQGSEA. J was trimmed by 4 bases and V by 7 bases; bases with no gene match: 6.

The J gene is TRBJ1-1, the V gene TRBV19, with 7 nucleotides matching TRBD1. The CDR3 totals 14 residues. CDR1 and CDR2 (germline): LNHDA, SQIVND (reference sequence). V gave up 7 bases and J gave up 8 bases; unmatched junction bases: 13. The CDR3 loop reads CASIGTAGVGEAFF. In DNA form, the CDR3 reads TGTGCCAGTATAGGGACAGCGGGGGTCGGGGAAGCTTTCTTT.

The CDR3 DNA sequence: TGTGCCAGCGGGCGTCGGTCTGATGCGGGCTATGGCTACACCTTC. Its protein is CASGRRSDAGYGYTF. J is TRBJ1-2 and V is TRBV2; no firm D call. V gave up 8 bases and J gave up 4 bases, with 20 bases separating them. The CDR3 is made up of 15 amino acids. Germline V gene data show CDR1 as SNHLY and CDR2 as FYNNEI.

This clone is a singleton in its sample. This chain joins TRBV2 and TRBJ2-1; the match to TRBD2 covers 7 bases. CDR1 is SNHLY, CDR2 FYNNEI, per germline. Losses at the gene ends were 5 bases for V and 4 bases for J; bases not matched to a gene: 8. This CDR3 has 15 residues. As DNA, the CDR3 is TGTGCCAGCAGTTTAGCGGGCCCCTATTACAATGAGCAGTTCTTC. Residues: CASSLAGPYYNEQFF.

CDR3 protein: CASSLRTSSQYF. The CDR3 DNA is TGTGCCAGCAGCTTACGGACTAGTTCCCAGTACTTC. The chain employs TRBV11-1 and TRBJ2-5; 7 nucleotides align to TRBD2. V was pared by 2 bases and J by 9 bases, with 3 bases of the junction left unmatched. Per the germline V gene, CDR1 is SGHAT and CDR2 is FQDESV (reference sequence). The CDR3 has 12 amino acids.